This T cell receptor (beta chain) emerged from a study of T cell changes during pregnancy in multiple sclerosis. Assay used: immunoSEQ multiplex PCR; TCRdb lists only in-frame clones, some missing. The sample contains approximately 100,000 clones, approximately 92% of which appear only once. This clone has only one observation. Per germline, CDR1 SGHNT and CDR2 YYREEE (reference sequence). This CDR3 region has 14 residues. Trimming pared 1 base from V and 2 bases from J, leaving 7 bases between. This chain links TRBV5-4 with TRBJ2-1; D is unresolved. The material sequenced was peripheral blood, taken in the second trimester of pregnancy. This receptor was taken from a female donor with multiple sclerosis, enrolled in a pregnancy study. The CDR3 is CASSLYGAYNEQFF. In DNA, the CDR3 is TGTGCCAGCAGCTTGTACGGAGCCTACAATGAGCAGTTCTTC.